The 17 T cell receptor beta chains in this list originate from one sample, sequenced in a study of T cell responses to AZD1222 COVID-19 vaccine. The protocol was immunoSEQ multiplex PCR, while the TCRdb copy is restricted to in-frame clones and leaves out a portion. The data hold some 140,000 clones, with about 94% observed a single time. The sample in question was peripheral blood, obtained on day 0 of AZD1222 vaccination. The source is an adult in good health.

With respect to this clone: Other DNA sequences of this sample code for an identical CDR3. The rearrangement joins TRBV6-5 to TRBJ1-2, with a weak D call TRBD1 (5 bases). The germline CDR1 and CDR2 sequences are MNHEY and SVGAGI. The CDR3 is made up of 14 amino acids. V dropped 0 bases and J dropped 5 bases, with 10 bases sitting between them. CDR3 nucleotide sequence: TGTGCCAGCAGTTACTCAGGGGAGGATTATGGCTACACCTTC. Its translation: CASSYSGEDYGYTF.

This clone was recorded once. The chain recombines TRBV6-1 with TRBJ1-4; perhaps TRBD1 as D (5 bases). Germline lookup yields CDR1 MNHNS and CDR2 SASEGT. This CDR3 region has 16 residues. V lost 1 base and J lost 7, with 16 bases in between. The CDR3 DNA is TGTGCCAGCAGTGAAGAAGGGGAGGGCCTTGGTGAAAAACTGTTTTTT. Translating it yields CASSEEGEGLGEKLFF.

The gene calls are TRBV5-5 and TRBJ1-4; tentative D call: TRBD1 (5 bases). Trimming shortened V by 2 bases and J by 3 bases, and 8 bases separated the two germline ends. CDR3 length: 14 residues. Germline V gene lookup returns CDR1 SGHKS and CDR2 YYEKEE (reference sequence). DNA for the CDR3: TGTGCCAGCAGCTTAGGGGACCCTAATGAAAAACTGTTTTTT. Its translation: CASSLGDPNEKLFF. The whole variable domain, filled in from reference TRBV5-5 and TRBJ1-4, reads DAGVTQSPTHLIKTRGQQVTLRCSPISGHKSVSWYQQVLGQGPQFIFQYYEKEERGRGNFPDRFSARQFPNYSSELNVNALLLGDSALYLCASSLGDPNEKLFFGSGTQLSVL.

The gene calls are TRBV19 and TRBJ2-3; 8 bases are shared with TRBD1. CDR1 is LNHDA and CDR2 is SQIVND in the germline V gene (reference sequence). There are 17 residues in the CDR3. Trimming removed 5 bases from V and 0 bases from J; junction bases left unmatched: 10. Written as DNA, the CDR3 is TGTGCCAGTAGTGACAGGGGACCCCTTACGAGCACAGATACGCAGTATTTT. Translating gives CASSDRGPLTSTDTQYF. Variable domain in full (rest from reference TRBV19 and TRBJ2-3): DGGITQSPKYLFRKEGQNVTLSCEQNLNHDAMYWYRQDPGQGLRLIYYSQIVNDFQKGDIAEGYSVSREKKESFPLTVTSAQKNPTAFYLCASSDRGPLTSTDTQYFGPGTRLTVL.

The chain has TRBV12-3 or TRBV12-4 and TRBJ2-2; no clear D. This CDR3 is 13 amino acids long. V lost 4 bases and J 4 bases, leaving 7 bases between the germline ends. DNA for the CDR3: TGTGCCAGCAGTTCGGTCGGCACCGGGGAGCTGTTTTTT. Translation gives CASSSVGTGELFF.

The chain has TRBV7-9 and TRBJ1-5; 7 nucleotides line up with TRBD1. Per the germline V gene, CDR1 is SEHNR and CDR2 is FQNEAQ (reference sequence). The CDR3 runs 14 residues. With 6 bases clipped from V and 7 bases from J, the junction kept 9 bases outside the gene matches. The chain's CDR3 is CASSSQGGLQPQHF. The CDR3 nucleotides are TGTGCCAGCAGTTCCCAGGGGGGGTTGCAGCCCCAGCATTTT.

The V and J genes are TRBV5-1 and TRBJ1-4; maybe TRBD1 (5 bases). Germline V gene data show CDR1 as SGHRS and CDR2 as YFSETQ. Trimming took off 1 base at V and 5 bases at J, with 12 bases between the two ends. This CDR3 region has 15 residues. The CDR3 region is CASSLLPGGNEKLFF. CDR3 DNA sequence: TGCGCCAGCAGCTTGTTACCGGGGGGGAATGAAAAACTGTTTTTT.

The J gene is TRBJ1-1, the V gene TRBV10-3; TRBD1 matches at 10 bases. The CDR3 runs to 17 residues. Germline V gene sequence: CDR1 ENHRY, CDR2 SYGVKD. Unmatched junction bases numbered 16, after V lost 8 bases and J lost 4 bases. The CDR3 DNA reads TGTGCCATCTCTAAGGAGGGGACAGGGGCGGGAGGCACTGAAGCTTTCTTT. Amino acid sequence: CAISKEGTGAGGTEAFF.

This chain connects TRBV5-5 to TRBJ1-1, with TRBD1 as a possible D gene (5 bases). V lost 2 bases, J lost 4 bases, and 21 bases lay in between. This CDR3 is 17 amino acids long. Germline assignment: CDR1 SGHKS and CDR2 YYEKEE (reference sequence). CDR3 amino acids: CASSFMGRRAVATEAFF. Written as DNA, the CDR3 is TGTGCCAGCAGCTTTATGGGGCGCAGGGCCGTTGCCACTGAAGCTTTCTTT.

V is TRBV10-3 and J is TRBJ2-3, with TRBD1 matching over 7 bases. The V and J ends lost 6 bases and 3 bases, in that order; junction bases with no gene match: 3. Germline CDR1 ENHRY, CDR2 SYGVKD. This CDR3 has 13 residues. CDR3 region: CAIRGGQTDTQYF. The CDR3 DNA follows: TGTGCCATCAGAGGGGGCCAGACAGATACGCAGTATTTT.

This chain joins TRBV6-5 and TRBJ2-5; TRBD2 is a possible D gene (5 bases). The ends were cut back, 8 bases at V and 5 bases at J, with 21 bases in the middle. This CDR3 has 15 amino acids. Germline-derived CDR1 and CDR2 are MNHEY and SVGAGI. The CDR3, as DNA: TGTGCCAGCCTCGCTAGCCCCGGGTCCCGGGAGACCCAGTACTTC. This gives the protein CASLASPGSRETQYF.

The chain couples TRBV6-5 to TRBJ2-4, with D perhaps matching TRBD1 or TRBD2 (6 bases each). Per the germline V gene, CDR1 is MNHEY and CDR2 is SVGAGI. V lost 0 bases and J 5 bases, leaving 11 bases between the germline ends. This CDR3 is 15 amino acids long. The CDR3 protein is CASSYSRGRQNIQYF. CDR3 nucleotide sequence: TGTGCCAGCAGTTACTCCCGGGGGCGTCAAAACATTCAGTACTTC.

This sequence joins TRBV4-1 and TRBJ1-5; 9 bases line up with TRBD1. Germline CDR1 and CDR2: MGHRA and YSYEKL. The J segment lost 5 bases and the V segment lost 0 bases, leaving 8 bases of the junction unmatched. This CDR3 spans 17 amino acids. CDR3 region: CASSQEQAGTGYQPQHF. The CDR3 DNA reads TGCGCCAGCAGCCAAGAACAAGCCGGGACAGGGTATCAGCCCCAGCATTTT.

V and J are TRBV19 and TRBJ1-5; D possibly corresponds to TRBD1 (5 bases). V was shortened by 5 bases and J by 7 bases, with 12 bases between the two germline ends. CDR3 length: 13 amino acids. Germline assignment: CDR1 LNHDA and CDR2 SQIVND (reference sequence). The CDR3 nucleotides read TGTGCCAGTAGTGTTCAGGGAAGCCAGCCCCAGCATTTT. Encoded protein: CASSVQGSQPQHF. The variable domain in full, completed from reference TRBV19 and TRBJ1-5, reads DGGITQSPKYLFRKEGQNVTLSCEQNLNHDAMYWYRQDPGQGLRLIYYSQIVNDFQKGDIAEGYSVSREKKESFPLTVTSAQKNPTAFYLCASSVQGSQPQHFGDGTRLSIL.

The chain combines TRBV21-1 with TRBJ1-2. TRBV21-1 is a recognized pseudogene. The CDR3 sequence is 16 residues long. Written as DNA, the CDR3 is TGTGCCAGCAGCAAAGTTGCAGGAGTCCTTAACTATGGCTACACCTTC. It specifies CASSKVAGVLNYGYTF.

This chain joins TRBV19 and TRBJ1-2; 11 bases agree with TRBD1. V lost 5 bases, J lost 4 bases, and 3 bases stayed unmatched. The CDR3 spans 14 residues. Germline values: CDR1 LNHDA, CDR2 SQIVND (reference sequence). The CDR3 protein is CASSGGTGGYGYTF. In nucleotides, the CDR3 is TGTGCCAGTAGTGGTGGGACAGGGGGCTATGGCTACACCTTC.

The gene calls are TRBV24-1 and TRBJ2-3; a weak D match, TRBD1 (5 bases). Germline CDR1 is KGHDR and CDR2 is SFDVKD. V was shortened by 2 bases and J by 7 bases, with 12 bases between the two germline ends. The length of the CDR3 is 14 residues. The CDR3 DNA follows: TGTGCCACCAGTGATTCAGTGACAGCTCATACGCAGTATTTT. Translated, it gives CATSDSVTAHTQYF.